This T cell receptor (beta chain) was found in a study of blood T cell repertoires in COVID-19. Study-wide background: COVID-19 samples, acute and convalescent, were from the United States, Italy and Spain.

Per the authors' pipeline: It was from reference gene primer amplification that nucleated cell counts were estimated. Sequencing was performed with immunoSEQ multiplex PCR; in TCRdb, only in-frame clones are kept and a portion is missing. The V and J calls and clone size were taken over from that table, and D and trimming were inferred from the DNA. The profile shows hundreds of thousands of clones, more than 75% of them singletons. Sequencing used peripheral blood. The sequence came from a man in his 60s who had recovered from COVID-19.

This CDR3 reads CASSIAPTGGANNSPLHF. The CDR3 DNA is TGTGCCAGTAGTATAGCCCCGACAGGGGGGGCGAATAATTCACCCCTCCACTTT. V gene TRBV19 combines with J gene TRBJ1-6; TRBD1 aligns across 9 bases. CDR1 is LNHDA and CDR2 is SQIVND in the germline V gene (reference sequence). Losses at the gene ends were 1 base for V and 5 bases for J; bases not matched to a gene: 9. The CDR3 is 18 amino acids. Full variable domain (outside the CDR3, taken from reference TRBV19 and TRBJ1-6): DGGITQSPKYLFRKEGQNVTLSCEQNLNHDAMYWYRQDPGQGLRLIYYSQIVNDFQKGDIAEGYSVSREKKESFPLTVTSAQKNPTAFYLCASSIAPTGGANNSPLHFGNGTRLTVT.